The next 15 T cell receptor beta chains were all read from a single sample in a study of OX40 agonist ivuxolimab in advanced cancers. Generated by immunoSEQ multiplex PCR, the TCRdb table keeps only in-frame clones and is missing some. The repertoire has approximately 77,000 clones, approximately 86% of them found once; the top ten carry under 2%. The sequences come from CD4+ or CD8+ T cells sorted from blood, collected in a trial of the OX40 agonist ivuxolimab. The receptor set was obtained from an adult with an advanced solid tumor such as melanoma, head and neck, liver or kidney cancer.

V and J are TRBV5-4 and TRBJ1-1; no clear D. There are 13 residues in the CDR3. V was shortened by 0 bases and J by 1 base, with 4 bases between the two germline ends. Germline CDR1 is SGHNT and CDR2 is YYREEE (reference sequence). CDR3: CASSLEQNTEAFF. The CDR3 DNA sequence: TGTGCCAGCAGCTTGGAACAGAACACTGAAGCTTTCTTT.

This chain links TRBV2 with TRBJ1-2, with D unresolved. Trimming took off 1 base at V and 4 bases at J, with 13 bases between the two ends. CDR1 SNHLY and CDR2 FYNNEI come from the germline V gene. The CDR3 length is 15 residues. CDR3 nucleotides: TGTGCCAGCAGTGAAGAAACAGTTTCGGGCTATGGCTACACCTTC. This sequence encodes CASSEETVSGYGYTF.

The CDR3 DNA sequence: TGCGCCAGCAGTGAGTCGGTAGGGGTCAACTATGGCTACACCTTC. Amino acids: CASSESVGVNYGYTF. The gene calls are TRBV10-1 and TRBJ1-2, with D possibly matching TRBD1 (5 bases). Trimming stripped 0 bases from V and 2 bases from J, with 10 bases between. The germline gives CDR1 WNHNN, CDR2 SYGVQD (reference sequence). CDR3 length equals 15 residues.

The genes are TRBV28 and TRBJ1-2; no reliable D call. Germline V gives CDR1 MDHEN, CDR2 SYDVKM. This CDR3 has 11 amino acids. V lost 8 bases and J lost 7, with 11 bases in between. Written as DNA, the CDR3 is TGTGCCAGCGGCCGAGAGGGTGGCTACACCTTC. Encoded protein: CASGREGGYTF.

This rearrangement joins TRBV30 to TRBJ1-4; possibly TRBD1 for D (6 bases). The germline CDR1 and CDR2 sequences are GTSNPN and SVGIG (reference sequence). The CDR3 has 14 amino acids. V lost 1 base and J 7 bases, leaving 13 bases between the germline ends. CDR3 nucleotide sequence: TGTGCCTGGAGTGGAAGGGGGAAAGGTGAAAAACTGTTTTTT. It specifies CAWSGRGKGEKLFF.

The gene calls are TRBV7-9 and TRBJ1-3; the D is unclear. The V end was cut by 4 bases, the J end by 3 bases, with 7 bases between. In germline, CDR1 is SEHNR, CDR2 FQNEAQ (reference sequence). CDR3 length: 13 residues. The DNA of the CDR3 is TGTGCCAGCAGCTCATCAGTTGGAAACACCATATATTTT. This translates into CASSSSVGNTIYF. Using reference TRBV7-9 and TRBJ1-3 for the parts outside the CDR3, the full variable domain is DTGVSQNPRHKITKRGQNVTFRCDPISEHNRLYWYRQTLGQGPEFLTYFQNEAQLEKSRLLSDRFSAERPKGSFSTLEIQRTEQGDSAMYLCASSSSVGNTIYFGEGSWLTVV.

This clone came up once. This chain uses TRBV6-1 with TRBJ1-4; the match to TRBD1 covers 8 bases. Germline V lookup: CDR1 MNHNS, CDR2 SASEGT. The CDR3 consists of 15 residues. The J segment lost 5 bases and the V segment lost 7 bases, leaving 9 bases of the junction unmatched. As DNA, the CDR3 is TGTGCCAGCATTTGGTCTAACAGGGGGAATGAAAAACTGTTTTTT. Its translation is CASIWSNRGNEKLFF.

This clone was detected once. The chain employs TRBV19 and TRBJ2-7; possible D gene TRBD2, 5 bases. The germline V gene has CDR1 LNHDA and CDR2 SQIVND (reference sequence). The CDR3 spans 13 residues. Deletions cut 2 bases from V and 1 base from J, with 6 bases between. In DNA form, the CDR3 reads TGTGCCAGTAGTATAAGCGGTTCCTACGAGCAGTACTTC. Protein product: CASSISGSYEQYF.

The V call is TRBV14, the J call TRBJ2-5; the match to TRBD1 covers 7 bases. Germline V gene data show CDR1 as SGHDN and CDR2 as FVKESK. Trimming cost V 2 bases and J 0 bases; bases outside gene matches: 3. This CDR3 has 15 amino acids. Here the CDR3 DNA reads TGTGCCAGCAGCCAACTGACAGGGTACCAAGAGACCCAGTACTTC. Protein: CASSQLTGYQETQYF.

This clone was picked up one time. The V and J genes are TRBV11-2 and TRBJ1-6, with 7 bases matching TRBD1. Germline CDR1 reads SGHAT; CDR2 reads FQNNGV. The V segment lost 0 bases and the J segment 8 bases; nucleotides outside the gene matches: 4. The CDR3 loop spans 15 amino acids. The CDR3 spells CASSLDGTADSPLHF. In nucleotides, the CDR3 is TGTGCCAGCAGCTTAGACGGGACAGCCGATTCACCCCTCCACTTT.

The rearrangement joins TRBV6-1 to TRBJ1-5; tentative D call: TRBD1 (5 bases). Germline loops: CDR1 MNHNS, CDR2 SASEGT. This CDR3 region has 15 residues. With 9 bases removed from V and 5 bases from J, the gap between germline ends came to 20 bases. CDR3 residues: CASKRVEGFDQPQHF. As DNA, the CDR3 is TGTGCCAGTAAGAGGGTCGAGGGGTTCGATCAGCCCCAGCATTTT.

For this clone: The junction departs from the called germline gene at one end, perhaps through a read error. This chain connects TRBV20-1 to TRBJ1-2; D is undetermined. CDR3 size: 11 residues. CDR1 and CDR2 (germline): DFQATT, SNEGSKA (reference sequence). CDR3 DNA sequence: TGCAGTTCTAGCCCCAGCTATGGCTACACCTTC. Residues: CSSSPSYGYTF.

The CDR3 is CASSQGISGYTF. As DNA, the CDR3 is TGTGCCAGCAGTCAGGGAATCTCGGGCTACACCTTC. V is TRBV7-2 and J is TRBJ1-2; D may be TRBD1 (5 bases). CDR3 length: 12 residues. The germline V and J ends were trimmed by 6 bases and 8 bases, with 13 bases remaining between them. Germline V CDR1 and CDR2: SGHTA, FQGNSA.

This clone was seen once. This sequence joins TRBV19 and TRBJ1-5, with TRBD1 matching 11 bases. This CDR3 contains 15 residues. V was pared by 4 bases and J by 7 bases, with 6 bases of the junction left unmatched. The germline V gene has CDR1 LNHDA and CDR2 SQIVND (reference sequence). The DNA of the CDR3 is TGTGCCAGTAGTACTGGACAGGGGGCGATACAGCCCCAGCATTTT. It is translated as CASSTGQGAIQPQHF. Based on the CDR3 plus reference TRBV19 and TRBJ1-5, the full variable domain is DGGITQSPKYLFRKEGQNVTLSCEQNLNHDAMYWYRQDPGQGLRLIYYSQIVNDFQKGDIAEGYSVSREKKESFPLTVTSAQKNPTAFYLCASSTGQGAIQPQHFGDGTRLSIL.

The V gene is TRBV5-1, the J gene TRBJ1-2; TRBD1 is a possible D gene (5 bases). With 4 bases removed from V and 2 bases from J, the gap between germline ends came to 9 bases. Germline V CDR1 and CDR2: SGHRS, YFSETQ. This CDR3 is 13 amino acids long. The DNA of the CDR3 is TGCGCCAGCAGCACGGCAGGGAACTATGGCTACACCTTC. It is translated as CASSTAGNYGYTF.